This T cell receptor beta chain was retrieved from a study of blood T cell repertoires in COVID-19. Study-wide context: Both acute and convalescent COVID-19 samples were obtained from the United States, Italy and Spain. Sample material is recorded as cDNA or gDNA derived from T cells, B-cell-depleted T cells, or PBMCs.

Trimming stripped 2 bases from V and 2 bases from J, with 10 bases between. In germline, CDR1 is MNHNS, CDR2 SASEGT. This CDR3 contains 15 residues. Method: immunoSEQ multiplex PCR; TCRdb's copy keeps in-frame clones and lacks some. The table has under 250,000 clones, approximately 90% seen once. This TCR was recovered from a man in his sixties with COVID-19, enrolled during active disease. The chain uses TRBV6-1 and TRBJ2-1; TRBD1 might be the D (6 bases). Source material: peripheral blood. In DNA form, the CDR3 reads TGTGCCAGCAGTGAATCCAGGGGAACCTACAATGAGCAGTTCTTC. It translates to CASSESRGTYNEQFF.